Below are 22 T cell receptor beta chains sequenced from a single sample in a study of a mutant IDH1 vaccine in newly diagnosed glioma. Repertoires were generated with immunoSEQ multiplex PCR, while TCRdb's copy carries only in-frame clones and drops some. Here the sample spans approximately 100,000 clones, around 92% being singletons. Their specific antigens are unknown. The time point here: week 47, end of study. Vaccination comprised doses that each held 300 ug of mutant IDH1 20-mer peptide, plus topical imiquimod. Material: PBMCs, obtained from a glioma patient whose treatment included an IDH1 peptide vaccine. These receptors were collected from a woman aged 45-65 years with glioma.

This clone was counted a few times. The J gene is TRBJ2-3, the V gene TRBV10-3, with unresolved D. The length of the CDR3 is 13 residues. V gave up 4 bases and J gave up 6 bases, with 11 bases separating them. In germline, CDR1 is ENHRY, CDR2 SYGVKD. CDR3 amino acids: CAISAGTRDTQYF. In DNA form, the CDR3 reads TGTGCCATCAGTGCCGGCACCCGGGATACGCAGTATTTT.

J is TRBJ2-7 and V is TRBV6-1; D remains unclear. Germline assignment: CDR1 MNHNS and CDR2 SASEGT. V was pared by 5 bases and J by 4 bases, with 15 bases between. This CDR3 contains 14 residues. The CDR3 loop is CASSPDLLGYEQYF. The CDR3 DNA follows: TGTGCCAGCAGTCCCGACCTTCTGGGGTACGAGCAGTACTTC.

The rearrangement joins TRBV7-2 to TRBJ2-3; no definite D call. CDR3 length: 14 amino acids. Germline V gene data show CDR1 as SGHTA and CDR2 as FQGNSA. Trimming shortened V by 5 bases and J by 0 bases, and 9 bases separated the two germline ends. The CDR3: CASSPARSTDTQYF. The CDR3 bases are TGTGCCAGCAGCCCCGCCAGGAGCACAGATACGCAGTATTTT.

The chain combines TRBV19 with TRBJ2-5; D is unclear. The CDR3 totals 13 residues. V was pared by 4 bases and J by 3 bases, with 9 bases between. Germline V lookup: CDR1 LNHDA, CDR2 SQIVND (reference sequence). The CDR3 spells CASSKVGEETQYF. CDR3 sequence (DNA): TGTGCCAGTAGTAAGGTGGGCGAAGAGACCCAGTACTTC.

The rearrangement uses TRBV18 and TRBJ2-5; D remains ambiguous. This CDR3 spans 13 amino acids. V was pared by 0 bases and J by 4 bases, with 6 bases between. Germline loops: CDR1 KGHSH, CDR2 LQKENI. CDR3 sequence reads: CASSPPVVETQYF. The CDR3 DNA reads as TGTGCCAGCTCACCACCGGTGGTAGAGACCCAGTACTTC.

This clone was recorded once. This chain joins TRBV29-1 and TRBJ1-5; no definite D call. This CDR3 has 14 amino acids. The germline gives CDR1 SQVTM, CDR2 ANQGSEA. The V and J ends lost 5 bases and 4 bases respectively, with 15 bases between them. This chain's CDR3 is CSVSYAGDNQPQHF. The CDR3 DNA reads TGCAGCGTTTCCTACGCCGGGGATAATCAGCCCCAGCATTTT.

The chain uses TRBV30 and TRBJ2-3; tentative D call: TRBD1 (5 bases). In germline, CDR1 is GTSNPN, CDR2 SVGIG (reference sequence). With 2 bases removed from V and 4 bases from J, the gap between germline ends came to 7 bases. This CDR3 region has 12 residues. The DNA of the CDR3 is TGTGCCTGGAGTCGCAGGGCAGATACGCAGTATTTT. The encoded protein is CAWSRRADTQYF.

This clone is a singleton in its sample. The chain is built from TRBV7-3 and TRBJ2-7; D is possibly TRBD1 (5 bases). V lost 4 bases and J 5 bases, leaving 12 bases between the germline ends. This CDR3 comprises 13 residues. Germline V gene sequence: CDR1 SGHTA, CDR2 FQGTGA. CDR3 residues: CASSSGQYNEQYF. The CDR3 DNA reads TGTGCCAGCAGCTCTGGACAATACAACGAGCAGTACTTC.

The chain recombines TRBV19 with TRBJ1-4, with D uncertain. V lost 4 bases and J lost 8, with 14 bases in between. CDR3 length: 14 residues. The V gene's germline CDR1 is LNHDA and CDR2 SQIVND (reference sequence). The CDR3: CASSTRRNGEKLFF. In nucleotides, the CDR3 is TGTGCCAGTAGTACCAGGAGGAACGGAGAAAAACTGTTTTTT.

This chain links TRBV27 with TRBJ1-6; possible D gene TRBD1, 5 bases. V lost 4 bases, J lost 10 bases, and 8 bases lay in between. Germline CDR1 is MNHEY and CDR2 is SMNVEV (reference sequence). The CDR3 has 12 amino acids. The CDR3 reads CASSSWDSPLHF. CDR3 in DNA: TGTGCCAGCAGTTCCTGGGACTCACCCCTCCACTTT.

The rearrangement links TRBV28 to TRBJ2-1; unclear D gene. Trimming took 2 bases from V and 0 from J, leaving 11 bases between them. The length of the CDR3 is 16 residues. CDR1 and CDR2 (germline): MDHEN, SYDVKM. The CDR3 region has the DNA TGTGCCAGCAGTTTAGGTTTCGTTGGCTCCTACAATGAGCAGTTCTTC. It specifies CASSLGFVGSYNEQFF.

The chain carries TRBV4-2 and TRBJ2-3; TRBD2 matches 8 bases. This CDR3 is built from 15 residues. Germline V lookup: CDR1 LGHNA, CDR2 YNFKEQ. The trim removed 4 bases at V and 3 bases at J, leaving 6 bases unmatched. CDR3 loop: CASSLLAGSTDTQYF. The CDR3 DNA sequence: TGTGCCAGCAGCCTGTTAGCGGGATCAACAGATACGCAGTATTTT.

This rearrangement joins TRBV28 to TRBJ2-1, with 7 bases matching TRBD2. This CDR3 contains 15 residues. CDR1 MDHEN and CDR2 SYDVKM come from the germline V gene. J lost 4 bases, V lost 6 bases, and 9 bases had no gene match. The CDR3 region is CASSAWLAAYNEQFF. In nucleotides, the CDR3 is TGTGCCAGCAGCGCGTGGCTAGCGGCTTACAATGAGCAGTTCTTC.

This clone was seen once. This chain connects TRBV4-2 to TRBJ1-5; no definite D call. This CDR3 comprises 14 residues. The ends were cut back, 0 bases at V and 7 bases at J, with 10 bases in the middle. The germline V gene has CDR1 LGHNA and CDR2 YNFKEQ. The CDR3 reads CASSQDWGEQPQHF. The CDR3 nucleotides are TGTGCCAGCAGCCAAGATTGGGGAGAACAGCCCCAGCATTTT.

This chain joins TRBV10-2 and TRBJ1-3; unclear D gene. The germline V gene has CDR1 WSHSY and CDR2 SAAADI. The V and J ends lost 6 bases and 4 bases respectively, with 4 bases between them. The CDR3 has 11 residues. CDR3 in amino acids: CASRAGNTIYF. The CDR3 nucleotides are TGCGCCAGCAGGGCCGGAAACACCATATATTTT.

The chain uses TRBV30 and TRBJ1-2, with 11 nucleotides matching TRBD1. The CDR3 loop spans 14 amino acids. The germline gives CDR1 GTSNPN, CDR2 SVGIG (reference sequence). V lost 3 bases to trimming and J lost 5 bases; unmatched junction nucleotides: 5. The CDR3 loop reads CAWSRDRGGYGYTF. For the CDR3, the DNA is TGTGCCTGGAGCCGGGACAGGGGGGGATATGGCTACACCTTC.

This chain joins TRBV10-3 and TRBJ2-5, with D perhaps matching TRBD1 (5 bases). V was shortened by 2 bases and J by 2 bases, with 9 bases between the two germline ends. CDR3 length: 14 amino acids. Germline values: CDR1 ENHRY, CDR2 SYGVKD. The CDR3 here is CAISELRQQETQYF. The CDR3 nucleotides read TGTGCCATCAGTGAGCTAAGACAGCAAGAGACCCAGTACTTC.

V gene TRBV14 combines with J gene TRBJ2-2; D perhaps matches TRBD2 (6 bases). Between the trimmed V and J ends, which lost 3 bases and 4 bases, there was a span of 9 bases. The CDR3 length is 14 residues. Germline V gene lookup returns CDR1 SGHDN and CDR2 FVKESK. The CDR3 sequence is CASSQRGITGELFF. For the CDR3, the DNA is TGTGCCAGCAGCCAGCGGGGTATCACCGGGGAGCTGTTTTTT.

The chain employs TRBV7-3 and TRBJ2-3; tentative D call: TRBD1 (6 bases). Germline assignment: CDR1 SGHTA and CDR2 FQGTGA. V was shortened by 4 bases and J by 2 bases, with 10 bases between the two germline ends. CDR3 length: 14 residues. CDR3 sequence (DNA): TGTGCCAGCAGCTCCGGGGACACCACAGATACGCAGTATTTT. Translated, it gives CASSSGDTTDTQYF. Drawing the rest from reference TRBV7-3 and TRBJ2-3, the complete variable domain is GAGVSQTPSNKVTEKGKYVELRCDPISGHTALYWYRQSLGQGPEFLIYFQGTGAADDSGLPNDRFFAVRPEGSVSTLKIQRTERGDSAVYLCASSSGDTTDTQYFGPGTRLTVL.

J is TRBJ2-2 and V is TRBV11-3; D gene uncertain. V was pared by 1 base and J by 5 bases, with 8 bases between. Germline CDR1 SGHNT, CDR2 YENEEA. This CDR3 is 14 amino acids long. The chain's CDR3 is CASSLGLTTGELFF. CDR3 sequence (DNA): TGTGCCAGCAGCTTAGGACTCACTACCGGGGAGCTGTTTTTT.

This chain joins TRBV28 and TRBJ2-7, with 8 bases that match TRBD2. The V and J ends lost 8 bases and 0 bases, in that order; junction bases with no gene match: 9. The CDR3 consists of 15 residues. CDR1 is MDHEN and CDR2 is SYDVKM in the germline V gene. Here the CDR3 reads CASGTPAGGSYEQYF. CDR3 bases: TGTGCCAGCGGTACCCCGGCGGGGGGCTCCTACGAGCAGTACTTC.

The CDR3 sequence is CASSHREGIETQYF. For the CDR3, the DNA is TGTGCCAGCAGTCACCGGGAGGGGATAGAGACCCAGTACTTC. V and J are TRBV28 and TRBJ2-5, with 8 bases identical to TRBD2. CDR1 and CDR2 from the germline V gene are MDHEN and SYDVKM. The CDR3 is 14 amino acids. The ends lost 5 bases at V and 4 bases at J; junction bases unmatched: 6. Complete variable domain (other parts from reference TRBV28 and TRBJ2-5): DVKVTQSSRYLVKRTGEKVFLECVQDMDHENMFWYRQDPGLGLRLIYFSYDVKMKEKGDIPEGYSVSREKKERFSLILESASTNQTSMYLCASSHREGIETQYFGPGTRLLVL.